This is a list of T cell receptor beta chains from one sample in a study of cytomegalovirus exposure and HLA in healthy donors. The method was immunoSEQ multiplex PCR; TCRdb's version includes in-frame clones alone and lacks a portion of them. The sample carries 150,000 to 200,000 clones, around 80% recorded once. What was sequenced was PBMCs. The receptor set was obtained from a woman aged 25 to 39 in good health and CMV-seropositive. Both conserved end residues are part of each CDR3. The D gene is left open where the match is weak. Clone size is given for some rows only: seen once, a few or many times, or a class if the clone is expanded.

J gene: TRBJ1-1
D gene: NA
V gene: TRBV6-5
clone size: NA
CDR3 protein: CASSYPGRDTEAFF
CDR3 DNA: TGTGCCAGCAGTTACCCCGGCAGGGACACTGAAGCTTTCTTT

J gene: TRBJ1-6
D gene: NA
V gene: TRBV9
clone size: NA
CDR3 protein: CASSLLPGLTNSPLHF
CDR3 DNA: TGTGCCAGCAGTCTCCTACCGGGATTGACCAATTCACCCCTCCACTTT

J gene: TRBJ1-2
D gene: NA
V gene: TRBV11-2
clone size: NA
CDR3 protein: CASSFISGNHDYTF
CDR3 DNA: TGTGCCAGCAGCTTCATTTCAGGGAACCACGACTACACCTTC

J gene: TRBJ2-7
D gene: NA
V gene: TRBV30
clone size: NA
CDR3 protein: CAWSPPWWASYEQYF
CDR3 DNA: TGTGCCTGGAGTCCCCCATGGTGGGCCTCCTACGAGCAGTACTTC

J gene: TRBJ2-5
D gene: TRBD2
V gene: TRBV4-1
clone size: NA
CDR3 protein: CASSQEFGLARQETQYF
CDR3 DNA: TGCGCCAGCAGCCAAGAGTTTGGACTAGCGAGACAAGAGACCCAGTACTTC

J gene: TRBJ2-1
D gene: TRBD2
V gene: TRBV9
clone size: NA
CDR3 protein: CASSGTLAGVVNEQFF
CDR3 DNA: TGTGCCAGCAGCGGTACACTAGCGGGAGTAGTAAATGAGCAGTTCTTC

J gene: TRBJ2-6
D gene: TRBD1
V gene: TRBV7-2
clone size: NA
CDR3 protein: CASDLQGTGANVLTF
CDR3 DNA: TGTGCCAGTGATCTACAGGGGACCGGGGCCAACGTCCTGACTTTC

J gene: TRBJ1-5
D gene: NA
V gene: TRBV19
clone size: NA
CDR3 protein: CASSTTWTASNQPQHF
CDR3 DNA: TGTGCCAGTTCGACCACTTGGACAGCAAGCAATCAGCCCCAGCATTTT

J gene: TRBJ1-4
D gene: NA
V gene: TRBV30
clone size: NA
CDR3 protein: CAWSPAGATNEKLFF
CDR3 DNA: TGTGCCTGGAGTCCAGCAGGGGCGACGAATGAAAAACTGTTTTTT

J gene: TRBJ2-5
D gene: TRBD2
V gene: TRBV9
clone size: NA
CDR3 protein: CASSVGIAGEETQYF
CDR3 DNA: TGTGCCAGCAGCGTAGGAATAGCGGGAGAGGAGACCCAGTACTTC

J gene: TRBJ1-4
D gene: NA
V gene: TRBV12-5
clone size: NA
CDR3 protein: CASGLVRRDSIPEKLFF
CDR3 DNA: TGTGCTAGTGGTTTGGTACGGAGGGACTCAATTCCTGAAAAACTGTTTTTT

J gene: TRBJ1-1
D gene: NA
V gene: TRBV6-5
clone size: NA
CDR3 protein: CASSYADMNTEAFF
CDR3 DNA: TGTGCCAGCAGTTACGCAGATATGAACACTGAAGCTTTCTTT

J gene: TRBJ2-1
D gene: TRBD1
V gene: TRBV4-1
clone size: NA
CDR3 protein: CASSQVETGYEQFF
CDR3 DNA: TGCGCCAGCAGCCAAGTCGAGACAGGGTATGAGCAGTTCTTC

J gene: TRBJ1-4
D gene: NA
V gene: TRBV7-9
clone size: once
CDR3 protein: CASSQTPEDEKLFF
CDR3 DNA: TGTGCCAGCAGCCAAACCCCCGAGGATGAAAAACTGTTTTTT

J gene: TRBJ2-1
D gene: NA
V gene: TRBV19
clone size: NA
CDR3 protein: CASSPRLYNEQFF
CDR3 DNA: TGTGCCAGTAGTCCCAGACTCTACAATGAGCAGTTCTTC

J gene: TRBJ2-1
D gene: NA
V gene: TRBV10-2
clone size: NA
CDR3 protein: CASSDDSYNEQFF
CDR3 DNA: TGCGCCAGCAGTGACGACAGCTACAATGAGCAGTTCTTC

J gene: TRBJ2-7
D gene: NA
V gene: TRBV2
clone size: few
CDR3 protein: CATRSSYEQYF
CDR3 DNA: TGTGCCACCCGGAGCTCCTACGAGCAGTACTTC

J gene: TRBJ1-4
D gene: TRBD1
V gene: TRBV9
clone size: NA
CDR3 protein: CASSVDRTGGPTNEKLFF
CDR3 DNA: TGTGCCAGCAGCGTAGATAGGACAGGTGGGCCAACTAATGAAAAACTGTTTTTT

J gene: TRBJ2-3
D gene: NA
V gene: TRBV7-2
clone size: NA
CDR3 protein: CASSPSRRGGDTQYF
CDR3 DNA: TGTGCCAGCAGCCCATCACGGCGAGGTGGAGATACGCAGTATTTT